This T cell receptor (beta chain) was sequenced for a study of shared clonotypes between healthy human individuals. Findings of the study overall: Generation probabilities of non-shared clonotypes were lower (relative to those shared by all four donors). Among a handful of donors, approximately 5% of naive CD4 clonotypes were found in common.

Genomic DNA (from each subset) was split evenly across several immunoSEQ plates. The data were produced by immunoSEQ multiplex PCR, yet TCRdb's version contains in-frame clones alone and is incomplete. The sample holds about 2.4 million clones; approximately 93% are singletons and the top ten take about 0.38%. On this clone itself: Its antigen is still unknown.

Material for sequencing was naive CD4+ T cells from PBMCs. The subset denotes: CD45RA+ positively selected. This clonotype was sampled from a man in his late teens or twenties in good health. Some clones in this sample may be carry-over from other donors' samples.

The CDR3: CASRPEGSSYNEQFF. CDR3 DNA sequence: TGTGCCAGCAGACCGGAGGGGAGCTCCTACAATGAGCAGTTCTTC. V gene TRBV7-9 combines with J gene TRBJ2-1, with D possibly being TRBD2 (6 bases). V was cut by 6 bases and J by 0 bases, with 12 bases left in between. The germline V gene encodes CDR1 SEHNR and CDR2 FQNEAQ (reference sequence). The CDR3 consists of 15 residues. The full variable domain, with the rest looked up from reference TRBV7-9 and TRBJ2-1, is DTGVSQNPRHKITKRGQNVTFRCDPISEHNRLYWYRQTLGQGPEFLTYFQNEAQLEKSRLLSDRFSAERPKGSFSTLEIQRTEQGDSAMYLCASRPEGSSYNEQFFGPGTRLTVL.